A selection of T cell receptor beta chains follows, all from one sample in a study of T cell repertoires in cytomegalovirus infection. TCRdb reanalysed the reads using MiXCR and keeps one entry per CDR3 protein. This sample has about 500,000 distinct CDR3 sequences; around 30% occur once, and the top ten carry roughly 16%. For these TCRs, the target antigens are not known. Material: cultured PBMCs, obtained from culture after CMV antigen stimulation. The receptors originated from a human donor in good health (CMV status not recorded). Some clones in this sample may be carry-over from other donors' samples. The CDR3 runs from the conserved cysteine through the conserved F or W. The D gene is left open where the match is weak. Not every row has a clone size; where given, it reads once, few, many or a size class.

d_gene	v_gene	j_gene	abundance	CDR3nt	CDR3aa
TRBD1	TRBV18	TRBJ1-1	-	TGTGCCAGCTCACCGACCATCACCTACAGGGGAACCCGAGCTTTCTTT	CASSPTITYRGTRAFF
-	TRBV7-6	TRBJ2-3	few	TGTGCCAGCAGCCCAAACACAGGTCTTAAGACAGATACGCAGTATTTT	CASSPNTGLKTDTQYF
-	TRBV11-2	TRBJ2-2	few	TGTGCCAGCAGCTTTGGACAGCACACCGGGGAGCTGTTTTTT	CASSFGQHTGELFF
-	TRBV28	TRBJ2-1	-	TGTGCCAGCGCGACAAGGAGGGAGTCCTACAATGAGCAGTTCTTC	CASATRRESYNEQFF
-	TRBV11-2	TRBJ2-5	-	TGTGCCAGCAGTACTTATCGGAGCCAAGAGACCCAGTACTTC	CASSTYRSQETQYF
-	TRBV7-9	TRBJ1-1	-	TGTGCCAGCAGCTCGAACGGGGGGCATGGTACTGAAGCTTTCTTT	CASSSNGGHGTEAFF
-	TRBV12-3/TRBV12-4	TRBJ1-2	few	TGTGCCAGCAGCTCGGGAGACTATGGCTACACCTTC	CASSSGDYGYTF
-	TRBV12-3/TRBV12-4	TRBJ2-6	few	TGTGCCAGCTGTGTAGGCTCTGGGGCCAACGTCCTGACTTTC	CASCVGSGANVLTF
TRBD2	TRBV7-9	TRBJ2-5	-	TGTGCCAGCAGCTTAAAAAGACTAGCCCAAGAGACCCAGTACTTC	CASSLKRLAQETQYF
-	TRBV12-3/TRBV12-4	TRBJ2-2	many	TGTGCCAGCAGTTTAGATTCTTGGGTGGCTACTACCACCGGGGAGCTGTTTTTT	CASSLDSWVATTTGELFF
TRBD1	TRBV28	TRBJ2-7	-	TGTGCCAGCAGCTCCCCGGTTTCGGGACAGGGGTTCGAGCAGTACTTC	CASSSPVSGQGFEQYF
TRBD2	TRBV5-1	TRBJ2-7	-	TGCGCCAGCAGCGCCGGGGGAGGGGCCGACGAGCAGTACTTC	CASSAGGGADEQYF
-	TRBV4-2	TRBJ2-5	-	TGTGCCAGCAGCCAATTCTCGGGATTTCAAGAGACCCAGTACTTC	CASSQFSGFQETQYF
TRBD2	TRBV7-4	TRBJ2-2	-	TGTGCCAGCAGCTTCGGCGGGAGGAAAACCGGGGAGCTGTTTTTT	CASSFGGRKTGELFF
TRBD2	TRBV12-5	TRBJ2-1	-	TGTGCTAGTGGTATAGGACTAGCGGAGATTCCCCTGAAGCCAAATGAGCAGTTCTTC	CASGIGLAEIPLKPNEQFF
-	TRBV28	TRBJ2-4	few	TGTGCCAGCACCTCGAAAGCCAAAAACATTCAGTACTTC	CASTSKAKNIQYF
-	TRBV7-9	TRBJ1-2	many	TGTGCCAGCAGTCTAGGGGCTGTTGGCGGCTATGGCTACACCTTC	CASSLGAVGGYGYTF
-	TRBV5-1	TRBJ2-1	-	TGCGCCAGCAGCTTGCGGGACTCCTACAATGAGCAGTTCTTC	CASSLRDSYNEQFF
TRBD1	TRBV28	TRBJ1-5	-	TGTGCCAGCAGTGACAGGGGGCGCGGTCAGCCCCAGCATTTT	CASSDRGRGQPQHF
TRBD1	TRBV7-2	TRBJ2-7	few	TGTGCCAGCAGCCCCGGACAGGGTTTAGACGAGCAGTACTTC	CASSPGQGLDEQYF
TRBD1	TRBV29-1	TRBJ1-1	-	TGCAGCGTGGGGGACAGGGGAGGCACTGAAGCTTTCTTT	CSVGDRGGTEAFF
-	TRBV6-6	TRBJ2-1	-	TGTGCCAGCAGTCCCCCCGGCGGCGGGATTCTTTCTCGGCAGTTCTTC	CASSPPGGGILSRQFF
-	TRBV6-1	TRBJ2-7	few	TGTGCCAGCACTCAGAGGGTGAAAGGAATTTACGAGCAGTACTTC	CASTQRVKGIYEQYF
-	TRBV6-6	TRBJ1-1	-	TGTGCCAGCAGTTACTTCTCTGGGGACACTGAAGCTTTCTTT	CASSYFSGDTEAFF
-	TRBV11-3	TRBJ1-1	once	TGTGCCAGCAGCTTAGAACATGGGGGAATAAATACTGAAGCTTTCTTT	CASSLEHGGINTEAFF
TRBD1	TRBV7-9	TRBJ2-1	-	TGTGCCAGCAGCTTAGGACAGGGGAAATACAATGAGCAGTTCTTC	CASSLGQGKYNEQFF
-	TRBV7-9	TRBJ2-5	-	TGTGCCAGCAGCTTAAGGGAGGCTGAAGAGACCCAGTACTTC	CASSLREAEETQYF
-	TRBV25-1	TRBJ2-1	-	TGTGCCAGCAAGAAGGACGGAACTCCCTACAATGAGCAGTTCTTC	CASKKDGTPYNEQFF
-	TRBV10-3	TRBJ2-1	many	TGTGCCATCACCCCGACACCTACCTACTCCTACAATGAGCAGTTCTTC	CAITPTPTYSYNEQFF
-	TRBV7-2	TRBJ2-5	-	TGTGCCAGCAGCCCAATGAGGGAGACCCAGTACTTC	CASSPMRETQYF
TRBD2	TRBV6-1	TRBJ2-3	few	TGTGCCAGCAGTGAGGGACTAGCGGACACAGATACGCAGTATTTT	CASSEGLADTDTQYF
TRBD2	TRBV19	TRBJ2-7	-	TGTGCCAGTAGTGTCAGCGGGAGGGCCGACAACGAGCAGTACTTC	CASSVSGRADNEQYF
-	TRBV12-5	TRBJ2-5	-	TGTGCTAGTGGTTTGGTAACTCGAGAGACCCAGTACTTC	CASGLVTRETQYF
-	TRBV6-5	TRBJ2-7	-	TGTGCCAGCAGTTACGGGGAAGATTACGAGCAGTACTTC	CASSYGEDYEQYF
TRBD2	TRBV12-5	TRBJ2-5	many	TGTGCTAGTGGTTTGGTACTCCGGACTAGCGGGAGGGGGGGGGTGATAGAAGAGACCCAGTACTTC	CASGLVLRTSGRGGVIEETQYF
-	TRBV10-3	TRBJ2-2	many	TGTGCCATCACCCAAGGGTTGGGTAACACCGGGGAGCTGTTTTTT	CAITQGLGNTGELFF
TRBD2	TRBV7-2	TRBJ2-1	few	TGTGCCAGCAGCTTGACTAGCAGGACCCATCGTGAGCAGTTCTTC	CASSLTSRTHREQFF
-	TRBV10-3	TRBJ2-1	-	TGTGCCATCGCCACTAGATTCGGGAATGAGCAGTTCTTC	CAIATRFGNEQFF
-	TRBV19	TRBJ1-1	-	TGTGCCAGTAGTACCCGGACAGATCCGAACACTGAAGCTTTCTTT	CASSTRTDPNTEAFF
-	TRBV7-6	TRBJ2-7	many	TGTGCCAGCACCCCTACTGGAAATGGGGACGAGCAGTACTTC	CASTPTGNGDEQYF
TRBD2	TRBV7-9	TRBJ2-7	once	TGTGCCAGCAGCTTAGGTTTAGCGGGATCCACCCACGAGCAGTACTTC	CASSLGLAGSTHEQYF
TRBD1	TRBV6-1	TRBJ2-1	few	TGTGCCAGCAGTGACCCGGGACAGGGCTACAATGAGCAGTTCTTC	CASSDPGQGYNEQFF
-	TRBV4-1	TRBJ2-5	few	TGCGCCAGCAGCCAAGATTGGGGCGGACCCCAAGAGACCCAGTACTTC	CASSQDWGGPQETQYF
TRBD2	TRBV24-1	TRBJ2-1	few	TGTGCCACCAGTGACCCCGGACTAGCGGGGAGAAATGAGCAGTTCTTC	CATSDPGLAGRNEQFF
-	TRBV28	TRBJ2-3	-	TGTGCCAGCAGTTTGGGCGCAGACACAGATACGCAGTATTTT	CASSLGADTDTQYF
-	TRBV7-2	TRBJ2-3	few	TGTGCCAGCAGCTTGGTTGGGATTCCCACAGATACGCAGTATTTT	CASSLVGIPTDTQYF